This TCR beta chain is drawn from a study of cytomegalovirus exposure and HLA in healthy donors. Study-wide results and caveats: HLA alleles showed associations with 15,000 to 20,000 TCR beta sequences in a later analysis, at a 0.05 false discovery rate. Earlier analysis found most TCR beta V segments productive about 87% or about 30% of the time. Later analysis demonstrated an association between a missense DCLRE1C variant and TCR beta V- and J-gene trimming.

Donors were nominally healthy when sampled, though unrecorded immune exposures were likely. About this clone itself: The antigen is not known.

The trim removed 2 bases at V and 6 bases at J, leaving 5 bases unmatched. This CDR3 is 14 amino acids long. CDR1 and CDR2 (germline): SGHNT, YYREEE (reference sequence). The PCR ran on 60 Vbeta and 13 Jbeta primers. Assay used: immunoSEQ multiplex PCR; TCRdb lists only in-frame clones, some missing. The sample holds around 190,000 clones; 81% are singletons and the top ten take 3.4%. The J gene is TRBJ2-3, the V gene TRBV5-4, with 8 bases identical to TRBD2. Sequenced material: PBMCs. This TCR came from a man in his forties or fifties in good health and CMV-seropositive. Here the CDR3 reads CASSFRRGVDTQYF. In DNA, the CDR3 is TGTGCCAGCAGCTTTAGGCGGGGGGTGGATACGCAGTATTTT.